This T cell receptor beta chain was identified in a study of T cells in Graves' hyperthyroidism and ophthalmopathy. The table lists this clonotype with many counts. V was pared by 6 bases and J by 6 bases, with 8 bases of the junction left unmatched. CDR1 and CDR2 from the germline V gene are SQVTM and ANQGSEA. This CDR3 contains 13 residues. RNA transcripts yielded amplified TCR beta CDR3 regions. In the first-round RT-PCR of the TCR CDR3, the HTBI primer set was used. TCRdb re-called the multiplex PCR reads through MiXCR, storing one row per CDR3 protein. The sample yields about 560,000 distinct CDR3 sequences, 12% to 15% seen once.

The genes are TRBV29-1 and TRBJ2-3; 8 nucleotides line up with TRBD2. This sequence was found in a middle-aged woman with Graves' hyperthyroidism. The sequenced material came from blood. CDR3 nucleotides: TGCAGCGTGCTTATAGCGGGGATGGATACGCAGTATTTT. Protein product: CSVLIAGMDTQYF.